This entry lists 19 T cell receptor beta chains sequenced from one sample in a study of blood T cells in healthy people across ages. Through a sample-barcoded 5' primer and a J-beta primer mix, a second PCR was run for 7 to 11 cycles. TCRdb analysed the 5' RACE reads with MiXCR anew, one entry per CDR3 protein. The sample includes roughly 800,000 distinct CDR3 sequences, 20% to 30% seen only once; the top ten take 9.4%. These records were also assigned to another study, of T cells of mothers and their children.

The sample consisted of blood. The receptors were sampled from a boy aged 5-17 years in good health.

The CDR3 loop is CASSLGGVVEAFF. The CDR3 region has the DNA TGTGCCAGCAGTTTAGGAGGAGTGGTTGAAGCTTTCTTT. The rearrangement links TRBV12-3 or TRBV12-4 to TRBJ1-1; no clear D gene. Trimming cost V 1 base and J 7 bases, with 10 bases left between them. CDR3 length equals 13 residues.

V usage is TRBV7-9 and J usage is TRBJ2-5, with D tentatively TRBD1 or TRBD2 (6 bases each). Between the trimmed V and J ends, which lost 1 base and 3 bases, there was a span of 15 bases. Germline values: CDR1 SEHNR, CDR2 FQNEAQ (reference sequence). There are 16 residues in the CDR3. CDR3 amino acids: CASSLVDWGAEETQYF. CDR3 sequence (DNA): TGTGCCAGCAGCTTAGTCGACTGGGGGGCGGAAGAGACCCAGTACTTC. The full variable domain, in which reference TRBV7-9 and TRBJ2-5 provide the parts outside the CDR3, is DTGVSQNPRHKITKRGQNVTFRCDPISEHNRLYWYRQTLGQGPEFLTYFQNEAQLEKSRLLSDRFSAERPKGSFSTLEIQRTEQGDSAMYLCASSLVDWGAEETQYFGPGTRLLVL.

Concerning this clonotype: Germline is not matched at one junction end, which may reflect a read error. J is TRBJ1-1 and V is TRBV6-5; D unclear. CDR1 and CDR2 (germline): MNHEY, SVGAGI. This CDR3 spans 14 amino acids. CDR3 sequence: CASTATRSGMQAFF. Written as DNA, the CDR3 is TGCGCCAGCACCGCAACCCGCTCCGGGATGCAAGCTTTCTTT.

The chain carries TRBV20-1 and TRBJ1-1, with 7 positions matching TRBD1. With V trimmed by 2 bases and J by 4 bases, 4 bases remained unmatched. From germline, CDR1 is DFQATT and CDR2 SNEGSKA (reference sequence). The CDR3 runs 13 residues. The CDR3 DNA reads as TGCAGTGCTAGAAGTCAGGGGGTCACTGAAGCTTTCTTT. It translates to CSARSQGVTEAFF.

In its sample, this clonotype was seen a few times. CDR3 sequence: CAISEPYNEQFF. The CDR3 DNA sequence: TGTGCCATCAGCGAGCCCTACAATGAGCAGTTCTTC. The gene calls are TRBV10-3 and TRBJ2-1; D gene unclear. Germline lookup yields CDR1 ENHRY and CDR2 SYGVKD. The CDR3 is 12 residues long. Trimming took 6 bases from V and 2 from J, leaving 5 bases between them.

This clonotype came up a few times. J is TRBJ1-4 and V is TRBV28; 8 bases line up with TRBD1. The CDR3 has 13 amino acids. Germline V gene sequence: CDR1 MDHEN, CDR2 SYDVKM. The ends lost 6 bases at V and 8 bases at J; junction bases unmatched: 5. DNA for the CDR3: TGTGCCAGCAGCTCGGACAGGGAGGAAAAACTGTTTTTT. Protein product: CASSSDREEKLFF.

The chain combines TRBV9 with TRBJ2-7; D call uncertain. Trimming left V 0 bases short and J 1 base short, with 14 bases between. Germline V gene lookup returns CDR1 SGDLS and CDR2 YYNGEE. CDR3 size: 16 residues. CDR3 nucleotide sequence: TGTGCCAGCAGCGTAGATGACGAAGGCTCGTCCTACGAGCAGTACTTC. This encodes CASSVDDEGSSYEQYF. Drawing the rest from reference TRBV9 and TRBJ2-7, the complete variable domain is DSGVTQTPKHLITATGQRVTLRCSPRSGDLSVYWYQQSLDQGLQFLIQYYNGEERAKGNILERFSAQQFPDLHSELNLSSLELGDSALYFCASSVDDEGSSYEQYFGPGTRLTVT.

This chain joins TRBV2 and TRBJ2-5, with D maybe TRBD1 (6 bases). The assigned J gene may be wrong: the sequence end matches TRBJ2-1 better. Germline V CDR1 and CDR2: SNHLY, FYNNEI. There are 15 residues in the CDR3. This chain's CDR3 is CASDSRGRLVNEQFF. Written as DNA, the CDR3 is TGTGCCAGCGATAGCAGGGGCAGGCTGGTCAATGAGCAGTTCTTC.

The CDR3 sequence: CASSQDLAGGTGNTIYF. CDR3 nucleotides: TGCGCCAGCAGCCAAGATCTCGCAGGGGGTACAGGAAACACCATATATTTT. The genes are TRBV4-3 and TRBJ1-3; 7 bases are a match to TRBD1. Per the germline V gene, CDR1 is LGHNA and CDR2 is YSLEER. The junction had 9 bases not matched to a gene; V was cut back by 0 bases and J by 4 bases. CDR3 length equals 17 residues.

The rearrangement links TRBV4-1 to TRBJ1-6; D unresolved. The germline V gene encodes CDR1 MGHRA and CDR2 YSYEKL. Between the trimmed V and J ends, which lost 0 bases and 9 bases, there was a span of 21 bases. This CDR3 has 18 residues. In nucleotides, the CDR3 is TGCGCCAGCAGCCAAGATCGGGCGGGCCGGAGAACTATTTCACCCCTCCACTTT. As protein: CASSQDRAGRRTISPLHF.

This clonotype occurred a few times. V usage is TRBV28 and J usage is TRBJ1-2, with D tentatively TRBD1 (5 bases). CDR3 length: 16 residues. Trimming stripped 2 bases from V and 4 bases from J, with 17 bases between. From germline, CDR1 is MDHEN and CDR2 SYDVKM. The CDR3 DNA reads as TGTGCCAGCAGTTTACTCTCTATCGGGGGGACCTATGGCTACACCTTC. Protein: CASSLLSIGGTYGYTF.

The chain links TRBV3-1 to TRBJ2-1, with D maybe TRBD2 (6 bases). Germline-derived CDR1 and CDR2 are LGHDT and YNNKEL (reference sequence). CDR3 length: 15 amino acids. V lost 2 bases and J lost 6, with 14 bases in between. CDR3 in DNA: TGTGCCAGCAGCCAACGGGACTTAACGGTCAATGAGCAGTTCTTC. It encodes CASSQRDLTVNEQFF.

The J gene is TRBJ2-3, the V gene TRBV15; TRBD2 agrees at 12 bases. Germline V gene data show CDR1 as LNHNV and CDR2 as YYDKDF (reference sequence). Trimming cost V 11 bases and J 0 bases; bases outside gene matches: 6. The CDR3 is made up of 15 amino acids. CDR3: CAASGTSGSTDTQYF. As DNA, the CDR3 is TGTGCCGCTTCGGGGACTAGCGGGAGCACAGATACGCAGTATTTT.

The rearrangement joins TRBV7-9 to TRBJ2-3; the match to TRBD2 covers 10 bases. Germline V gene sequence: CDR1 SEHNR, CDR2 FQNEAQ (reference sequence). V dropped 1 base and J dropped 12; count of bases not matched to a gene: 7. CDR3 length: 14 residues. CDR3 bases: TGTGCCAGCAGCTTAGGAGGGCTAGCGGGGGCCCAGTATTTT. Translation gives CASSLGGLAGAQYF.

This clonotype showed up just a few times. The rearrangement uses TRBV11-2 and TRBJ2-4, with D unclear. The CDR3 runs to 17 residues. V was trimmed by 2 bases and J by 1 base, leaving 15 bases between them. Germline CDR1 is SGHAT and CDR2 is FQNNGV. In DNA, the CDR3 is TGTGCCAGCAGCTTAATTCCGAATTTGACCGCCAAAAACATTCAGTACTTC. Its protein product is CASSLIPNLTAKNIQYF.

This clonotype has only a few counts. CDR3 region: CASSGRDRGQYEQYF. CDR3 DNA: TGTGCCAGCAGCGGCCGGGACAGGGGGCAGTACGAGCAGTACTTC. This chain connects TRBV7-2 to TRBJ2-7, with TRBD1 identical over 12 bases. CDR1 is SGHTA and CDR2 is FQGNSA in the germline V gene. V lost 5 bases and J lost 4; bases outside the gene matches: 6. The CDR3 covers 15 residues.

This clonotype was seen a handful of times. This chain uses TRBV15 with TRBJ2-3; 9 nucleotides match TRBD2. The CDR3 covers 15 residues. V lost 5 bases and J lost 1; bases outside the gene matches: 4. Germline CDR1 and CDR2: LNHNV and YYDKDF (reference sequence). CDR3 sequence: CATSGWTSGTDTQYF. CDR3 nucleotide sequence: TGTGCCACCAGCGGCTGGACTAGCGGCACAGATACGCAGTATTTT.

This clonotype was observed a handful of times. J is TRBJ2-4 and V is TRBV3-1; 7 nucleotides agree with TRBD2. Germline V gene data show CDR1 as LGHDT and CDR2 as YNNKEL (reference sequence). This CDR3 contains 14 residues. The trim removed 1 base at V and 10 bases at J, leaving 7 bases unmatched. The CDR3 is CASSQVLLAQIQYF. The CDR3 DNA sequence: TGTGCCAGCAGCCAAGTCCTACTAGCGCAAATTCAGTACTTC.

The rearrangement joins TRBV20-1 to TRBJ1-2; D might be TRBD1 (5 bases). This CDR3 contains 10 residues. V was trimmed by 6 bases and J by 6 bases, leaving 8 bases between them. The germline V gene encodes CDR1 DFQATT and CDR2 SNEGSKA (reference sequence). CDR3 DNA: TGCAGTGCCGGGGGAAATGGCTACACCTTC. Translation: CSAGGNGYTF.